The next 18 T cell receptor beta chains were all read from a single sample in a study of OX40 agonist ivuxolimab in advanced cancers. Libraries came from the immunoSEQ multiplex PCR assay. Held by TCRdb, this immuneACCESS table contains in-frame sequences only and omits some clones. Under half of the omission traces to an unresolved V gene where checked; the cause of the rest is unknown. Present in this sample are around 50,000 clones, roughly 87% of which were seen just once. The leading ten clones occupy approximately 13% of the sample. Sequences were derived from CD4+ or CD8+ T cells sorted from blood, sampled in a trial of the OX40 agonist ivuxolimab. All receptors derive from an adult with an advanced solid tumor such as melanoma, head and neck, liver or kidney cancer.

This chain links TRBV6-1 with TRBJ2-7; 9 bases align to TRBD1. V was clipped by 0 bases and J by 2 bases; unmatched bases: 5. Germline V gene data show CDR1 as MNHNS and CDR2 as SASEGT. There are 16 residues in the CDR3. CDR3 DNA sequence: TGTGCCAGCAGTGAAGCCTATAGGGACAGGGCCTACGAGCAGTACGTC. Encoded protein: CASSEAYRDRAYEQYV.

V usage is TRBV5-6 and J usage is TRBJ2-7, with a possible D match to TRBD1 (5 bases). This CDR3 spans 14 amino acids. V was clipped by 2 bases and J by 5 bases, with 14 bases between them. The germline V gene encodes CDR1 SGHDT and CDR2 YYEEEE. The chain's CDR3 is CASSLEARANEQYF. The CDR3, as DNA: TGTGCCAGCAGCTTAGAGGCCAGGGCCAACGAGCAGTACTTC.

V usage is TRBV28 and J usage is TRBJ2-3; 7 bases agree with TRBD2. V lost 3 bases, J lost 0 bases, and 3 bases stayed unmatched. Per the germline V gene, CDR1 is MDHEN and CDR2 is SYDVKM. The CDR3 totals 15 residues. For the CDR3, the DNA is TGTGCCAGCAGTTTCTATAGCGGGAGCACAGATACGCAGTATTTT. It specifies CASSFYSGSTDTQYF.

CDR3 sequence (DNA): TGTGCCAGCAGTTTACACTTGGACAGGGGAGAATACGAGCAGTACTTC. This codes for CASSLHLDRGEYEQYF. V is TRBV28 and J is TRBJ2-7; 9 bases are a match to TRBD1. Germline trimming cut 2 bases from V and 4 bases from J; bases unmatched to any gene: 9. This CDR3 comprises 16 residues. The V gene's germline CDR1 is MDHEN and CDR2 SYDVKM.

The V and J genes are TRBV5-6 and TRBJ2-5; the D is unclear. This CDR3 has 15 amino acids. Germline CDR1 and CDR2: SGHDT and YYEEEE. Trimming took 0 bases from V and 4 from J, leaving 13 bases between them. The CDR3 protein is CASSLGDVWGETQYF. The CDR3 DNA reads as TGTGCCAGCAGCTTGGGTGATGTTTGGGGAGAGACCCAGTACTTC.

The chain employs TRBV19 and TRBJ2-3, with TRBD2 as a possible D gene (6 bases). Deletions cut 6 bases from V and 5 bases from J, with 15 bases between. CDR1 LNHDA and CDR2 SQIVND come from the germline V gene (reference sequence). CDR3 length: 14 amino acids. CDR3 residues: CASRVRAGGDTQYF. The CDR3 DNA reads TGTGCCAGTAGAGTGAGGGCCGGGGGAGATACGCAGTATTTT.

The chain combines TRBV5-1 with TRBJ2-1; the D is unclear. In germline, CDR1 is SGHRS, CDR2 YFSETQ. The CDR3 sequence is 14 residues long. V lost 1 base and J 5 bases, leaving 10 bases between the germline ends. The CDR3 DNA reads TGCGCCAGCAGCTTGTTAGGTATTAACAATGAGCAGTTCTTC. Protein product: CASSLLGINNEQFF.

The V gene is TRBV27, the J gene TRBJ2-6; D is unresolved. The CDR3 has 14 amino acids. V dropped 2 bases and J dropped 1 base, with 3 bases sitting between them. The germline V gene encodes CDR1 MNHEY and CDR2 SMNVEV (reference sequence). The CDR3 sequence is CASSLASGANVLTF. CDR3 in DNA: TGTGCCAGCAGTTTAGCATCTGGGGCCAACGTCCTGACTTTC.

V gene TRBV28 combines with J gene TRBJ2-3, with D perhaps matching TRBD1 or TRBD2 (5 bases each). The V end was cut by 2 bases, the J end by 5 bases, with 14 bases between. Germline V gene sequence: CDR1 MDHEN, CDR2 SYDVKM. The CDR3 contains 15 residues. The CDR3, as DNA: TGTGCCAGCAGTTTAGGCGGGCCAGGGTTAGATACGCAGTATTTT. The encoded protein is CASSLGGPGLDTQYF.

The sample holds a few counts of this clone. This sequence joins TRBV19 and TRBJ1-5; a weak D match, TRBD1 (5 bases). CDR1 LNHDA and CDR2 SQIVND come from the germline V gene (reference sequence). V was shortened by 3 bases and J by 11 bases, with 23 bases between the two germline ends. The CDR3 totals 16 residues. CDR3 protein: CASSIFPGTLVETQHF. The DNA of the CDR3 is TGTGCCAGTAGTATTTTTCCCGGGACCCTCGTGGAAACCCAGCATTTT.

The chain is built from TRBV19 and TRBJ2-1, with D hard to call. CDR3 length: 13 amino acids. The V gene lost 1 base and the J gene lost 8 bases, with 9 bases spanning the gap. Looked up from germline, CDR1 is LNHDA and CDR2 is SQIVND (reference sequence). The CDR3 spells CASSIGNIYEQFF. CDR3 in DNA: TGTGCCAGTAGTATAGGAAACATTTATGAGCAGTTCTTC.

The V gene is TRBV7-8, the J gene TRBJ1-1; no reliable D call. The CDR3 covers 14 residues. Germline V gene sequence: CDR1 SGHVS, CDR2 FQNEAQ. V lost 5 bases and J 1 base, leaving 11 bases between the germline ends. The CDR3 region is CASSRGWTNTEAFF. In DNA form, the CDR3 reads TGTGCCAGCAGCCGGGGTTGGACGAACACTGAAGCTTTCTTT.

The rearrangement joins TRBV7-8 to TRBJ2-3; D remains ambiguous. The CDR3 is 12 amino acids. V shed 1 base and J shed 5 bases, with 4 bases lying between them. The V gene's germline CDR1 is SGHVS and CDR2 FQNEAQ. The CDR3 protein is CASSLDGDTQYF. As DNA, the CDR3 is TGTGCCAGCAGCTTAGATGGAGATACGCAGTATTTT.

This clone appeared once. The rearrangement joins TRBV5-1 to TRBJ1-4; D is ambiguous. The germline V and J ends were trimmed by 5 bases and 0 bases, with 11 bases remaining between them. There are 15 residues in the CDR3. In germline, CDR1 is SGHRS, CDR2 YFSETQ. The CDR3 sequence is CASSPWAATNEKLFF. The DNA for the CDR3 is TGCGCCAGCAGTCCGTGGGCAGCAACTAATGAAAAACTGTTTTTT. The entire variable domain, with the rest obtained from reference TRBV5-1 and TRBJ1-4, is as follows: KAGVTQTPRYLIKTRGQQVTLSCSPISGHRSVSWYQQTPGQGLQFLFEYFSETQRNKGNFPGRFSGRQFSNSRSEMNVSTLELGDSALYLCASSPWAATNEKLFFGSGTQLSVL.

V is TRBV7-9 and J is TRBJ1-4; D not resolved. Per germline, CDR1 SEHNR and CDR2 FQNEAQ (reference sequence). The CDR3 totals 15 residues. V was pared by 5 bases and J by 4 bases, with 14 bases between. The CDR3 bases are TGTGCCAGCAGCGCCACCGGACCTTATAATGAAAAACTGTTTTTT. Translated, it gives CASSATGPYNEKLFF.

The CDR3 region has the DNA TGTGCCAGCAGTCCCATGACAGGGGCAAATCAGCCCCAGCATTTT. Its protein is CASSPMTGANQPQHF. The rearrangement uses TRBV28 and TRBJ1-5; the match to TRBD1 covers 8 bases. The CDR3 extends over 15 amino acids. The germline CDR1 and CDR2 sequences are MDHEN and SYDVKM. V trimming: 5 bases; J trimming: 4 bases; junction bases outside the gene matches: 7.

The chain combines TRBV7-8 with TRBJ1-2; D might be TRBD1 (5 bases). The germline V gene encodes CDR1 SGHVS and CDR2 FQNEAQ. Trimming removed 5 bases from V and 3 bases from J, with 13 bases in between. This CDR3 has 14 residues. CDR3 sequence reads: CASSPGDGYYGYTF. Here the CDR3 DNA reads TGTGCCAGCAGCCCCGGGGACGGATACTATGGCTACACCTTC.

The chain couples TRBV6-6 to TRBJ1-1; D not resolved. The CDR3 extends over 13 amino acids. Trimming removed 6 bases at V and 1 base at J, with 9 bases between. Germline values: CDR1 MNHNY, CDR2 SVGAGI (reference sequence). CDR3 sequence (DNA): TGTGCCAGCAGCGATTCAGGGAACACTGAAGCTTTCTTT. Translating it yields CASSDSGNTEAFF.